A selection of T cell receptor beta chains follows, all from one sample in a study of blood T cell repertoires in COVID-19. This table comes from immunoSEQ multiplex PCR, and its TCRdb copy is limited to in-frame clones, with some not included. The table includes over 400,000 clones, 70% to 90% detected once. The specimen was peripheral blood. These receptors all stem from a human donor in a cohort sampled during active COVID-19. Each CDR3 is given with its conserved first and last residue. Fields, in order: J gene, V gene, CDR3 protein.

j_gene: TRBJ2-1
v_gene: TRBV27
CDR3aa: CASSSGGRGNEQFF

j_gene: TRBJ1-2
v_gene: TRBV30
CDR3aa: CAWSAGGGYTF

j_gene: TRBJ2-5
v_gene: TRBV29-1
CDR3aa: CSVWTGTQETQYF

j_gene: TRBJ1-2
v_gene: TRBV13
CDR3aa: CASSLWEEGAGYTF

j_gene: TRBJ2-2
v_gene: TRBV6-5
CDR3aa: CASSPGGPAGELFF

j_gene: TRBJ1-1
v_gene: TRBV6-1
CDR3aa: CASSELGRDAEAFF

j_gene: TRBJ2-3
v_gene: TRBV7-8
CDR3aa: CASSQGLLTDTQYF

j_gene: TRBJ1-5
v_gene: TRBV28
CDR3aa: CATHLPNQPQHF

j_gene: TRBJ1-4
v_gene: TRBV9
CDR3aa: CASSSDRVGEKLFF

j_gene: TRBJ2-5
v_gene: TRBV28
CDR3aa: CASSSLEETQYF

j_gene: TRBJ2-3
v_gene: TRBV14
CDR3aa: CASSQRDSTDTQYF

j_gene: TRBJ2-1
v_gene: TRBV28
CDR3aa: CASSSRTGAAFF

j_gene: TRBJ1-5
v_gene: TRBV19
CDR3aa: CASNALRQGLYQPQHF

j_gene: TRBJ2-1
v_gene: TRBV29-1
CDR3aa: CSALYHQKTYNEQFF

j_gene: TRBJ1-3
v_gene: TRBV7-2
CDR3aa: CASSPRTGLAGNTIYF

j_gene: TRBJ1-1
v_gene: TRBV9
CDR3aa: CASSAYTGLTEAFF

j_gene: TRBJ2-7
v_gene: TRBV6-6
CDR3aa: CASCPQGAQGSYEQYF

j_gene: TRBJ2-7
v_gene: TRBV5-6
CDR3aa: CASSLSSIFYEQYF

j_gene: TRBJ2-5
v_gene: TRBV19
CDR3aa: CASRRRGGETQYF

j_gene: TRBJ2-1
v_gene: TRBV7-2
CDR3aa: CASSLSGRSYNEQFF

j_gene: TRBJ1-2
v_gene: TRBV19
CDR3aa: CASSIVTVGYTF

j_gene: TRBJ1-2
v_gene: TRBV11-2
CDR3aa: CASSRTSNYGYTF

j_gene: TRBJ1-2
v_gene: TRBV6-5
CDR3aa: CATSDRNYGYTF

j_gene: TRBJ2-4
v_gene: TRBV5-4
CDR3aa: CASSGKQGGAAKNIQYF

j_gene: TRBJ2-3
v_gene: TRBV6-6
CDR3aa: CASSTSGRIPDTQYF

j_gene: TRBJ1-1
v_gene: TRBV30
CDR3aa: CAWKTPTGMGTEAFF

j_gene: TRBJ2-2
v_gene: TRBV6-6
CDR3aa: CASSPEGAGELFF

j_gene: TRBJ2-5
v_gene: TRBV29-1
CDR3aa: CSVTSFETQYF

j_gene: TRBJ2-1
v_gene: TRBV3-1/TRBV3-2
CDR3aa: CASGDGGSHNEQFF

j_gene: TRBJ2-5
v_gene: TRBV7-9
CDR3aa: CASSLDTGGYQETQYF

j_gene: TRBJ1-6
v_gene: TRBV16
CDR3aa: CASSTRWVADSPLHF

j_gene: TRBJ1-2
v_gene: TRBV29-1
CDR3aa: CSVVSSRRGRVDGYTF

j_gene: TRBJ2-1
v_gene: TRBV7-9
CDR3aa: CASTTDGGQGFF

j_gene: TRBJ2-7
v_gene: TRBV7-2
CDR3aa: CASSVKTGLPHEQYF

j_gene: TRBJ2-3
v_gene: TRBV19
CDR3aa: CASQGLASTDTQYF

j_gene: TRBJ1-3
v_gene: TRBV7-3
CDR3aa: CASSLTGTFSGNTIYF

j_gene: TRBJ1-2
v_gene: TRBV3-1/TRBV3-2
CDR3aa: CASSSTGKGYTF

j_gene: TRBJ1-2
v_gene: TRBV6-1
CDR3aa: CASSEVPQTVSYGYTF

j_gene: TRBJ2-7
v_gene: TRBV19
CDR3aa: CASSGRTNPDEQYF

j_gene: TRBJ1-2
v_gene: TRBV19
CDR3aa: CASSIGTANNYGYTF

j_gene: TRBJ1-3
v_gene: TRBV28
CDR3aa: CASSVDRDGNTIYF

j_gene: TRBJ2-2
v_gene: TRBV7-9
CDR3aa: CASSPREGGELFF

j_gene: TRBJ1-1
v_gene: TRBV5-1
CDR3aa: CASSYGGTGTFVGTEAFF

j_gene: TRBJ2-1
v_gene: TRBV29-1
CDR3aa: CSALAGGPHEQFF

j_gene: TRBJ1-2
v_gene: TRBV7-2
CDR3aa: CASSLGTEGYGYTF

j_gene: TRBJ1-6
v_gene: TRBV28
CDR3aa: CASSPTGTHSPLHF

j_gene: TRBJ2-3
v_gene: TRBV7-2
CDR3aa: CASSVGSSGRPVLTDTQYF

j_gene: TRBJ2-3
v_gene: TRBV7-3
CDR3aa: CASSSGKSGRTDTQYF

j_gene: TRBJ2-7
v_gene: TRBV7-2
CDR3aa: CASSLYRGGSYEQYF

j_gene: TRBJ1-1
v_gene: TRBV19
CDR3aa: CATIRMGHNTEAFF

j_gene: TRBJ1-2
v_gene: TRBV28
CDR3aa: CASSPPGGLSYGYTF

j_gene: TRBJ1-2
v_gene: TRBV30
CDR3aa: CAWSGDNYGYTF

j_gene: TRBJ1-1
v_gene: TRBV2
CDR3aa: CASSTTRTGESTEAFF

j_gene: TRBJ2-3
v_gene: TRBV18
CDR3aa: CASSPGTGSGTDTQYF